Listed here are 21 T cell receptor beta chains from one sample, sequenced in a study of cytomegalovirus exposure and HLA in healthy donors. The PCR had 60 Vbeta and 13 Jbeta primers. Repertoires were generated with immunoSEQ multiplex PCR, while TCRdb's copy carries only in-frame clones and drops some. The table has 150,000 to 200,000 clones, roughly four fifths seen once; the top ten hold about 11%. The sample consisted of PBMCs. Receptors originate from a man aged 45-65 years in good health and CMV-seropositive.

The CDR3 spells CASSLGQSNTGELFF. In DNA, the CDR3 is TGTGCCAGCAGCTTAGGACAGTCGAACACCGGGGAGCTGTTTTTT. V usage is TRBV7-2 and J usage is TRBJ2-2; perhaps TRBD1 as D (5 bases). This CDR3 contains 15 residues. V was shortened by 1 base and J by 0 bases, with 6 bases between the two germline ends. Germline V gives CDR1 SGHTA, CDR2 FQGNSA.

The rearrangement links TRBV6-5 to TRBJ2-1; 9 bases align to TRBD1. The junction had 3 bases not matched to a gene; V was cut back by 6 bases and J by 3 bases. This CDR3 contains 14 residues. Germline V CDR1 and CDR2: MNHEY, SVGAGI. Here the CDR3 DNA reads TGTGCCAGCAGAGGGACAGGGAACTACAATGAGCAGTTCTTC. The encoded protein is CASRGTGNYNEQFF.

The CDR3 protein is CASTGSGNQPQHF. The CDR3, as DNA: TGTGCCAGCACAGGTAGTGGCAATCAGCCCCAGCATTTT. This sequence joins TRBV6-6 and TRBJ1-5; no clear D. Germline assignment: CDR1 MNHNY and CDR2 SVGAGI (reference sequence). V lost 7 bases to trimming and J lost 2 bases, with 9 bases between them. The CDR3 is 13 amino acids.

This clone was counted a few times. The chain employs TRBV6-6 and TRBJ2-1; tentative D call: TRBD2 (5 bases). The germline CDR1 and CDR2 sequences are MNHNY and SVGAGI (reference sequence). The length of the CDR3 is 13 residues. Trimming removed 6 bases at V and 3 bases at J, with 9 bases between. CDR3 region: CASSRRDYNEQFF. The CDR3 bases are TGTGCCAGCAGCCGTCGGGACTACAATGAGCAGTTCTTC.

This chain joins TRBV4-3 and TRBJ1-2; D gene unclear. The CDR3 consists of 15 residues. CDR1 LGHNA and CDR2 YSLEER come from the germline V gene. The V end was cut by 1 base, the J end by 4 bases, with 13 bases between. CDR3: CASSQVGEGGYGYTF. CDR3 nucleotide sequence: TGCGCCAGCAGCCAAGTCGGGGAGGGAGGCTATGGCTACACCTTC.

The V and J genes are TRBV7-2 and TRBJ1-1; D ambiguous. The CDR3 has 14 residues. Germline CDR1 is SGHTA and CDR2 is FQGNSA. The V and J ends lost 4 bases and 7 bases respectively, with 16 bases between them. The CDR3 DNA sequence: TGTGCCAGCAGCTCCACAGCTTCAAATGGTGAAGCTTTCTTT. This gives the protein CASSSTASNGEAFF. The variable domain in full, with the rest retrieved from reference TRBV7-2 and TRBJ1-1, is GAGVSQSPSNKVTEKGKDVELRCDPISGHTALYWYRQSLGQGLEFLIYFQGNSAPDKSGLPSDRFSAERTGGSVSTLTIQRTQQEDSAVYLCASSSTASNGEAFFGQGTRLTVV.

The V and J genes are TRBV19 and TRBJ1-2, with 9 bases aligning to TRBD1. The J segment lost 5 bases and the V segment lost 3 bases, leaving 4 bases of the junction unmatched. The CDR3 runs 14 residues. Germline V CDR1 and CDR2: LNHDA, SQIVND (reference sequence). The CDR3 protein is CASSIDRGKYGYTF. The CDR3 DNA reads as TGTGCCAGTAGTATCGACAGGGGGAAGTATGGCTACACCTTC.

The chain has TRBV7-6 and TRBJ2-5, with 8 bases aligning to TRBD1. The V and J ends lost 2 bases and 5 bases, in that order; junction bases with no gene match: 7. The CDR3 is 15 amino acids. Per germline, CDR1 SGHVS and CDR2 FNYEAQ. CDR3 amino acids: CASSLSGTGGETQYF. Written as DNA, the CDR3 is TGTGCCAGCAGCTTATCCGGGACAGGTGGGGAGACCCAGTACTTC.

The CDR3 DNA follows: TGTGCCAGCAGTTCAGGAGCCGGGGGGGATCTAAATGAGCAGTTCTTC. Protein sequence: CASSSGAGGDLNEQFF. This rearrangement joins TRBV6-5 to TRBJ2-1; 8 bases agree with TRBD2. This CDR3 is 16 amino acids long. CDR1 is MNHEY and CDR2 is SVGAGI in the germline V gene. The V gene end was trimmed by 4 bases and the J gene end by 7 bases; junction bases not matched to a gene: 12.

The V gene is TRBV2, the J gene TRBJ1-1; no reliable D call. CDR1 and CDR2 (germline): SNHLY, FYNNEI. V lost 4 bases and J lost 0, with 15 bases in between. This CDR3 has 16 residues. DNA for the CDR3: TGTGCCAGCAGTGTACTTGGGCAGAACTTGAACACTGAAGCTTTCTTT. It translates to CASSVLGQNLNTEAFF.

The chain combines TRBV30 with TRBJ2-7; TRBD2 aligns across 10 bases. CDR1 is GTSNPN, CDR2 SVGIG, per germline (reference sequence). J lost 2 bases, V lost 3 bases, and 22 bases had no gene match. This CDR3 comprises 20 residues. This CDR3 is CAWSAQPVRSGRAGPYEQYF. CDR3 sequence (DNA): TGTGCCTGGAGCGCCCAACCCGTACGGAGCGGGAGGGCCGGGCCCTACGAGCAGTACTTC. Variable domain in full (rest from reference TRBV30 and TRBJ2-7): SQTIHQWPATLVQPVGSPLSLECTVEGTSNPNLYWYRQAAGRGLQLLFYSVGIGQISSEVPQNLSASRPQDRQFILSSKKLLLSDSGFYLCAWSAQPVRSGRAGPYEQYFGPGTRLTVT.

The CDR3 sequence: CASSLTSGSTYEQYF. The CDR3 DNA is TGTGCCAGCAGCTTGACTAGCGGGAGCACCTACGAGCAGTACTTC. This chain joins TRBV7-2 and TRBJ2-7; 12 bases agree with TRBD2. Germline trimming cut 3 bases from V and 2 bases from J; bases unmatched to any gene: 2. Germline values: CDR1 SGHTA, CDR2 FQGNSA. CDR3 size: 15 residues.

In DNA, the CDR3 is TGTGCCATCAGTGAGTCGATGAGGGCCGGCACAGATACGCAGTATTTT. This encodes CAISESMRAGTDTQYF. The chain links TRBV10-3 to TRBJ2-3, with D perhaps matching TRBD2 (5 bases). Trimming took off 0 bases at V and 1 base at J, with 11 bases between the two ends. Germline V lookup: CDR1 ENHRY, CDR2 SYGVKD. The CDR3 extends over 16 amino acids.

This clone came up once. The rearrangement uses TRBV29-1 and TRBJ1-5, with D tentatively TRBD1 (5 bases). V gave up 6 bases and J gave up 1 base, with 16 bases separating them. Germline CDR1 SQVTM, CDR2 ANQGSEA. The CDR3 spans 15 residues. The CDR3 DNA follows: TGCAGCGTGGGGGGGTTGGGGGGGAGCAATCAGCCCCAGCATTTT. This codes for CSVGGLGGSNQPQHF.

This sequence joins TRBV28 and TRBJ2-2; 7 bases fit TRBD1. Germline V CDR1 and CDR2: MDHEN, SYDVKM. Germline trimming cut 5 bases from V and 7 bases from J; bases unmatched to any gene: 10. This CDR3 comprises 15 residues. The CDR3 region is CASSIGQAYHGELFF. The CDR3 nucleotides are TGTGCCAGCAGTATCGGACAGGCGTACCACGGGGAGCTGTTTTTT.

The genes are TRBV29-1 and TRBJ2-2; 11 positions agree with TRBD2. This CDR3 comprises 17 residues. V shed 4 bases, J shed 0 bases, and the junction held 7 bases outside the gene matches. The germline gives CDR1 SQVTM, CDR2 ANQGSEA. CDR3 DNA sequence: TGCAGCGTTGGCGGCCTAGCGGGGGGTCCGAACACCGGGGAGCTGTTTTTT. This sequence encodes CSVGGLAGGPNTGELFF.

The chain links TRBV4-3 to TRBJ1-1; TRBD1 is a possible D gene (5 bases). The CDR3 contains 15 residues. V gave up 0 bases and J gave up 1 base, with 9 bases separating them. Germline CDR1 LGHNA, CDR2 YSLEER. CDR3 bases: TGCGCCAGCAGCCAAGACCCGACAGAGAACACTGAAGCTTTCTTT. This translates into CASSQDPTENTEAFF.

DNA of the CDR3: TGTGCCAGCAGCTTAAATGAGGTAGCGGGAACCGCCGGGGAGACCCAGTACTTC. Its protein product is CASSLNEVAGTAGETQYF. The chain links TRBV7-9 to TRBJ2-5; 8 nucleotides agree with TRBD2. V gave up 2 bases and J gave up 5 bases; unmatched junction bases: 16. CDR3 length: 18 residues. Germline V gives CDR1 SEHNR, CDR2 FQNEAQ (reference sequence).

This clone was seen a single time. CDR3 residues: CASSTRQGGPGELFF. DNA of the CDR3: TGTGCCAGCAGCACCAGACAGGGCGGTCCCGGGGAGCTGTTTTTT. The chain carries TRBV7-9 and TRBJ2-2; 7 bases are a match to TRBD1. The CDR3 is 15 residues long. Germline V gene sequence: CDR1 SEHNR, CDR2 FQNEAQ (reference sequence). V lost 5 bases, J lost 6 bases, and 9 bases stayed unmatched.

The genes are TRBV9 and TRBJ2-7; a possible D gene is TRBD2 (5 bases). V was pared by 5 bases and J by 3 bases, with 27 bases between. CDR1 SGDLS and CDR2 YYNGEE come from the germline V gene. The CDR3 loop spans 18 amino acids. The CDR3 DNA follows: TGTGCCAGCAGGCTAGACATCTTAACAGCAACCGGGGACTACGAGCAGTACTTC. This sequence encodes CASRLDILTATGDYEQYF.

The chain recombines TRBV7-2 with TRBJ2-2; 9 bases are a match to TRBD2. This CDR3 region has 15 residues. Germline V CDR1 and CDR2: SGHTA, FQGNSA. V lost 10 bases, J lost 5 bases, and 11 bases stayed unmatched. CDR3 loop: CATPLAGPGTGELFF. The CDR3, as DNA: TGTGCCACCCCCCTAGCGGGGCCGGGGACCGGGGAGCTGTTTTTT.